This entry describes one T cell receptor beta chain. The record originates from a study of cytomegalovirus exposure and HLA in healthy donors. Amplification used 60 Vbeta primers and 13 Jbeta primers. Libraries were prepared by immunoSEQ multiplex PCR; TCRdb keeps only in-frame clonotypes and omits some of them. In the table there are 130,000 to 150,000 clones, around 82% of which are singletons. Sequenced input: PBMCs. The receptor was isolated from a man in his forties in good health and CMV-seropositive.

The CDR3 sequence: CSSKEIHGYTF. The DNA of the CDR3 is TGCAGTTCTAAGGAGATTCATGGCTACACCTTC. The chain recombines TRBV20-1 with TRBJ1-2; D remains ambiguous. This CDR3 has 11 amino acids. Looked up from germline, CDR1 is DFQATT and CDR2 is SNEGSKA (reference sequence). V was pared by 8 bases and J by 6 bases, with 13 bases between.